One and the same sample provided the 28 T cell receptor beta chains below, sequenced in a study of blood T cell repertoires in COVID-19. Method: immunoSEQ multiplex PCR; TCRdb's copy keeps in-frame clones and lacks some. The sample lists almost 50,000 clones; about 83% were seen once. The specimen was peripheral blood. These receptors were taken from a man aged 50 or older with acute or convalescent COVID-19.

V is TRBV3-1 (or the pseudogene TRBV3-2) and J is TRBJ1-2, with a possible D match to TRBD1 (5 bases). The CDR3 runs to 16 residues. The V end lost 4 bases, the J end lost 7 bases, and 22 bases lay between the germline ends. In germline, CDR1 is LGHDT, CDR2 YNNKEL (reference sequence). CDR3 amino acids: CASSPPIAGGGGGYTF. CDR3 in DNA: TGTGCCAGCAGCCCACCTATCGCCGGGGGGGGTGGTGGCTACACCTTC.

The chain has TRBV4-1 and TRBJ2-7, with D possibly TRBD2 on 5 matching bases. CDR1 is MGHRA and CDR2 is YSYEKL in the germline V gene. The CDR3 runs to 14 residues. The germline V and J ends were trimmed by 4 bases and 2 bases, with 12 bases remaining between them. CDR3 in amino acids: CASSLQDGTYEQYF. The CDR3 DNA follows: TGCGCCAGCAGCCTTCAGGACGGGACCTACGAGCAGTACTTC.

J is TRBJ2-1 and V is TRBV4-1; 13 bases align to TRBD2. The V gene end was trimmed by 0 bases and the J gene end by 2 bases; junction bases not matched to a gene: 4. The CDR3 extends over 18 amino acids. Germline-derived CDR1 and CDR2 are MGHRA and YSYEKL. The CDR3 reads CASSQETSGRAPYNEQFF. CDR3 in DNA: TGCGCCAGCAGCCAAGAAACTAGCGGGAGGGCGCCCTACAATGAGCAGTTCTTC.

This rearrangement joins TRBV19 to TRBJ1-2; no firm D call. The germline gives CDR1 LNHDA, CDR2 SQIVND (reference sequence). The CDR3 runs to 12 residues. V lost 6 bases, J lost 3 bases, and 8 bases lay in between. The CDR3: CASSLSYYGYTF. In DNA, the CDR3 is TGTGCCAGTAGCCTTTCGTACTATGGCTACACCTTC. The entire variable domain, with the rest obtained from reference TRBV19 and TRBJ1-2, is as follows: DGGITQSPKYLFRKEGQNVTLSCEQNLNHDAMYWYRQDPGQGLRLIYYSQIVNDFQKGDIAEGYSVSREKKESFPLTVTSAQKNPTAFYLCASSLSYYGYTFGSGTRLTVV.

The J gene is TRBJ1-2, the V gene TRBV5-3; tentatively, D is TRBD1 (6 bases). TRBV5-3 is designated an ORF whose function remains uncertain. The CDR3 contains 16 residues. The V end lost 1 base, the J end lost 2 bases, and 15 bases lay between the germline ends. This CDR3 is CARSLIARGRNYGYTF. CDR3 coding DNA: TGTGCCAGAAGCTTGATTGCGCGGGGGCGCAACTATGGCTACACCTTC.

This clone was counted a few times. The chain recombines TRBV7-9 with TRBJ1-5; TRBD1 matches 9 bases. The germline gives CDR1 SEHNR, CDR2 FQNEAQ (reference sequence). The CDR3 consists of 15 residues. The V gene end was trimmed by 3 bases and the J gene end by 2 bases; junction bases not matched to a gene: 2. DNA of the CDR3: TGTGCCAGCAGCTTTACAGGGGGCCGCAATCAGCCCCAGCATTTT. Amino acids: CASSFTGGRNQPQHF.

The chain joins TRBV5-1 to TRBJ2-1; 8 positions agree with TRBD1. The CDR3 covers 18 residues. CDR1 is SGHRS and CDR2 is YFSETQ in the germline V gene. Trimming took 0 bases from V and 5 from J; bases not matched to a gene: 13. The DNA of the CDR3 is TGCGCCAGCAGCTTGGAGTCAGGGGGCGTTGGTTCCCACAATGAGCAGTTCTTC. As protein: CASSLESGGVGSHNEQFF.

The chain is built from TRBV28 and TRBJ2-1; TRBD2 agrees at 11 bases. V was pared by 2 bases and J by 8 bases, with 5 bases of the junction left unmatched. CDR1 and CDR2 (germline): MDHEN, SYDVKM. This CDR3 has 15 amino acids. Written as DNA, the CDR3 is TGTGCCAGCAGTTTACTAGCGGGAGGTTCTTATGAGCAGTTCTTC. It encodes CASSLLAGGSYEQFF.

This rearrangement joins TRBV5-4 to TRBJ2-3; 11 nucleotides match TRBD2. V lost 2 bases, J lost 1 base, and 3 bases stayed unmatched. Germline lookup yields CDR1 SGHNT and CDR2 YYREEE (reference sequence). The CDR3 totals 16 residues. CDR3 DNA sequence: TGTGCCAGCAGCTTCGGGACTAGCGGAGGCACAGATACGCAGTATTTT. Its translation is CASSFGTSGGTDTQYF.

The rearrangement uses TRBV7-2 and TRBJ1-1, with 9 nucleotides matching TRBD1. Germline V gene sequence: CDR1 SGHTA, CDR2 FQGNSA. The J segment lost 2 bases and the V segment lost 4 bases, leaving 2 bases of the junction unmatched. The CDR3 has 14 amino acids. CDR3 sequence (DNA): TGTGCCAGCAGCTGGACAGGGGCCAACACTGAAGCTTTCTTT. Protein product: CASSWTGANTEAFF.

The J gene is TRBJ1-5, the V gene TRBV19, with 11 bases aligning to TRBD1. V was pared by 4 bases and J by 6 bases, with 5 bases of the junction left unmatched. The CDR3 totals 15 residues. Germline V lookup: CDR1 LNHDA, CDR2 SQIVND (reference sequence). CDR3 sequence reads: CASSKTGTGGQPQHF. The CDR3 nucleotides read TGTGCCAGTAGTAAAACCGGGACAGGGGGTCAGCCCCAGCATTTT.

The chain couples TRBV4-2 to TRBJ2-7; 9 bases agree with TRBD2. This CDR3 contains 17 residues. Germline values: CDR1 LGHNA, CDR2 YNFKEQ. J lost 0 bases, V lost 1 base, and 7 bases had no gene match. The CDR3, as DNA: TGTGCCAGCAGCCAAGGAAAGGCTAGCGGGGTCTCCTACGAGCAGTACTTC. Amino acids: CASSQGKASGVSYEQYF.

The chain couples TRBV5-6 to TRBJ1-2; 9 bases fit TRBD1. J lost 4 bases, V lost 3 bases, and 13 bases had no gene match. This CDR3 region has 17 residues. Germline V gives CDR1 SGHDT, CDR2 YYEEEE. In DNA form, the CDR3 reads TGTGCCAGCAGCTCGTCCCGGGACAGGGATTGGGTCTATGGCTACACCTTC. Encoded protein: CASSSSRDRDWVYGYTF.

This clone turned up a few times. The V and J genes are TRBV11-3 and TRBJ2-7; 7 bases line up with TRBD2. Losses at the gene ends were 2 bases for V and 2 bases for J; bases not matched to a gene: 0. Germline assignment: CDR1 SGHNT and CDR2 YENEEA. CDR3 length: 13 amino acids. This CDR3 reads CASSLRGAYEQYF. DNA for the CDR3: TGTGCCAGCAGCTTACGGGGGGCCTACGAGCAGTACTTC.

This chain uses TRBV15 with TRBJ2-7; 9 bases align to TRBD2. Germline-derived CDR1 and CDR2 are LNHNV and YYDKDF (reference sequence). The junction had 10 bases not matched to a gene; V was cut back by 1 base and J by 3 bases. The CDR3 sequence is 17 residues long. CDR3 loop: CATSRALAGGPGYEQYF. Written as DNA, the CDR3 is TGTGCCACCAGCAGAGCCCTGGCGGGAGGGCCTGGCTACGAGCAGTACTTC.

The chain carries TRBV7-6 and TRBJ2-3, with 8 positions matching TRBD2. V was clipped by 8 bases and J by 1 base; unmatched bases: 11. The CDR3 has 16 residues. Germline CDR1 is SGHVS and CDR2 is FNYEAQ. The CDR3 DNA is TGTGCCAGCTCGGACAAGCGGGGGTTTGGCACAGATACGCAGTATTTT. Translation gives CASSDKRGFGTDTQYF.

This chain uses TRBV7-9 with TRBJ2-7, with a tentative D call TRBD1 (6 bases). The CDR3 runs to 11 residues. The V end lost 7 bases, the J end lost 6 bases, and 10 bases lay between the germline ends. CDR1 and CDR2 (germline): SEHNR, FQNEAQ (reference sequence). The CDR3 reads CASTAGAEQYF. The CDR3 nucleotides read TGTGCCAGCACCGCAGGGGCCGAGCAGTACTTC. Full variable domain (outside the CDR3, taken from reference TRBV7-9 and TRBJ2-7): DTGVSQNPRHKITKRGQNVTFRCDPISEHNRLYWYRQTLGQGPEFLTYFQNEAQLEKSRLLSDRFSAERPKGSFSTLEIQRTEQGDSAMYLCASTAGAEQYFGPGTRLTVT.

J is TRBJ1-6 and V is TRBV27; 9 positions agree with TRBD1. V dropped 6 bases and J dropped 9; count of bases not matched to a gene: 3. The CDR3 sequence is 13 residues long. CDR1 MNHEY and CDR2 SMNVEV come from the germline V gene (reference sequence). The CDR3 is CASRDRGFSPLHF. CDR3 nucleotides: TGTGCCAGCAGGGACAGGGGATTTTCACCCCTCCACTTT.

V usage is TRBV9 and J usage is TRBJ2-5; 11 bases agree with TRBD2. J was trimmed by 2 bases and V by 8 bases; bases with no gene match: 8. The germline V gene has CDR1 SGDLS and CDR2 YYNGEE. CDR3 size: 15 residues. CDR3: CASGGLAADQETQYF. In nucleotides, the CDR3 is TGTGCCAGTGGGGGACTAGCGGCAGATCAAGAGACCCAGTACTTC.

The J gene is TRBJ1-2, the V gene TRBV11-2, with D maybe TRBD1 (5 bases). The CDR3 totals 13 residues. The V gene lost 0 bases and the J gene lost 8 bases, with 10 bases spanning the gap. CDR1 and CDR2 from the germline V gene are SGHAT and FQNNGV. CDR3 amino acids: CASSLETVLGYTF. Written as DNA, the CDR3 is TGTGCCAGCAGCTTAGAGACAGTCTTAGGCTACACCTTC.

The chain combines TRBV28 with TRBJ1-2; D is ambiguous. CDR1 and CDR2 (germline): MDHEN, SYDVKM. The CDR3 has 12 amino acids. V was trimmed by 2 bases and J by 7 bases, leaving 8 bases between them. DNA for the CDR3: TGTGCCAGCAGTTTAAGGAGGGTTGGCTACACCTTC. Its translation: CASSLRRVGYTF.

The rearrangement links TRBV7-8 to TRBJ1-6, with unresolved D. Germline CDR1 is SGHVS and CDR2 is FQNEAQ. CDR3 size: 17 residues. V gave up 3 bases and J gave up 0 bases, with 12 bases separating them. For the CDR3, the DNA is TGTGCCAGCAGCTTGGGCTCAGCATACTCCTATAATTCACCCCTCCACTTT. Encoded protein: CASSLGSAYSYNSPLHF. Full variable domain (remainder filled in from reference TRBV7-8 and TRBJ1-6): GAGVSQSPRYKVAKRGQDVALRCDPISGHVSLFWYQQALGQGPEFLTYFQNEAQLDKSGLPSDRFFAERPEGSVSTLKIQRTQQEDSAVYLCASSLGSAYSYNSPLHFGNGTRLTVT.

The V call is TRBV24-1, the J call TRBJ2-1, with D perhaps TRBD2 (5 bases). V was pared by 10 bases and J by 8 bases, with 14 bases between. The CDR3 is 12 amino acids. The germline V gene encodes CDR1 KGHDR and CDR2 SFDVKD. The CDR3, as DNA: TGTGCCACGTCTAGCTGGCGGGATGAGCAGTTCTTC. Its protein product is CATSSWRDEQFF.

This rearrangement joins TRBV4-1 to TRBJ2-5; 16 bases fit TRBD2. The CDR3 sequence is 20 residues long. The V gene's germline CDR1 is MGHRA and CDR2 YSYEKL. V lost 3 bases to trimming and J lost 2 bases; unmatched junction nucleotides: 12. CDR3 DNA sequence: TGCGCCAGCAGCCATCCCCCAGGAGGGACTAGCGGGGGGGGACAAGAGACCCAGTACTTC. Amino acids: CASSHPPGGTSGGGQETQYF.

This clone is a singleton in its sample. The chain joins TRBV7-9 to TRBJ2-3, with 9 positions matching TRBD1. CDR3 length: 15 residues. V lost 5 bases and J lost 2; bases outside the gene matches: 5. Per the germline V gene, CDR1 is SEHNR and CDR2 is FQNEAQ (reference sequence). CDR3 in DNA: TGTGCCAGCAGCGCGGGGACAGGGCCCACAGATACGCAGTATTTT. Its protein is CASSAGTGPTDTQYF.

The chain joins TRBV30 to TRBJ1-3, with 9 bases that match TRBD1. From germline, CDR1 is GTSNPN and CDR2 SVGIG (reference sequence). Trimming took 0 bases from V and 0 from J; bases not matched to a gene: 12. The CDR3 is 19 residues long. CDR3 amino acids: CAWSVEGQGMSNSGNTIYF. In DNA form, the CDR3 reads TGTGCCTGGAGTGTTGAGGGACAGGGTATGTCCAACTCTGGAAACACCATATATTTT.

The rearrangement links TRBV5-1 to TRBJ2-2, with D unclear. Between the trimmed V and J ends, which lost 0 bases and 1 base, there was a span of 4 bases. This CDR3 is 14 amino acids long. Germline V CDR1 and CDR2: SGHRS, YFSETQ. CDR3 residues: CASSLDMNTGELFF. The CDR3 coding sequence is TGCGCCAGCAGCTTGGATATGAACACCGGGGAGCTGTTTTTT.

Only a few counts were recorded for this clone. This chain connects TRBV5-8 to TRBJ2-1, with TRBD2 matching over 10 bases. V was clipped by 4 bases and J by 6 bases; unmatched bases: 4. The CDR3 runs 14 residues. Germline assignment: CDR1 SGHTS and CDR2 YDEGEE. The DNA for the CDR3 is TGTGCCAGCAGCCTCAGCGGGAGGGGCAATGAGCAGTTCTTC. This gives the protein CASSLSGRGNEQFF.